One sample yielded the 25 T cell receptor beta chains listed below, sequenced in a study of T cell responses to AZD1222 COVID-19 vaccine. This table comes from immunoSEQ multiplex PCR, and its TCRdb copy is limited to in-frame clones, with some not included. The sample holds about 120,000 clones, roughly 89% seen once. Material: peripheral blood, obtained 28 days after the second AZD1222 dose. The source of these receptors is an adult who received the AZD1222 COVID-19 vaccine.

In its sample, this clone was seen once. The gene calls are TRBV6-1 and TRBJ2-2; D remains ambiguous. The CDR3 length is 14 residues. Germline assignment: CDR1 MNHNS and CDR2 SASEGT. Trimming removed 2 bases from V and 4 bases from J, with 8 bases in between. CDR3 loop: CASSEIARTGELFF. The CDR3 DNA reads TGTGCCAGCAGTGAAATAGCTCGCACCGGGGAGCTGTTTTTT.

The genes are TRBV4-2 and TRBJ2-3; weak D call: TRBD2 (6 bases). Per the germline V gene, CDR1 is LGHNA and CDR2 is YNFKEQ. Trimming took 4 bases from V and 3 from J, leaving 14 bases between them. The CDR3 consists of 15 residues. This CDR3 reads CASSPFQGGTDTQYF. CDR3 DNA sequence: TGTGCCAGCAGCCCATTCCAGGGAGGAACAGATACGCAGTATTTT.

CDR3 residues: CASSQSASPPDTQYF. The CDR3 nucleotides are TGTGCCAGCAGCCAGTCAGCTTCCCCCCCAGATACGCAGTATTTT. The genes are TRBV3-1 (or the pseudogene TRBV3-2) and TRBJ2-3; no firm D call. V lost 3 bases and J lost 4, with 14 bases in between. The CDR3 extends over 15 amino acids. Germline assignment: CDR1 LGHDT and CDR2 YNNKEL (reference sequence).

The CDR3 spells CASSSPEAATYNEQFF. The DNA for the CDR3 is TGCGCCAGCAGCTCTCCCGAAGCGGCAACCTACAATGAGCAGTTCTTC. The chain has TRBV5-1 and TRBJ2-1; the D gene is possibly TRBD2 (5 bases). The CDR3 loop spans 16 amino acids. The V end lost 3 bases, the J end lost 2 bases, and 15 bases lay between the germline ends. Germline values: CDR1 SGHRS, CDR2 YFSETQ.

The V call is TRBV12-5, the J call TRBJ2-3; 9 bases agree with TRBD1. The trim removed 7 bases at V and 0 bases at J, leaving 5 bases unmatched. The CDR3 has 15 amino acids. CDR1 and CDR2 (germline): LGHNT, FRNRAP. CDR3 DNA sequence: TGTGCTAGTGCCACGGGGACAGGGAGCACAGATACGCAGTATTTT. This encodes CASATGTGSTDTQYF.

CDR3 region: CASSRGGREQFF. The CDR3 DNA follows: TGTGCCAGCAGCCGGGGGGGGCGTGAGCAGTTCTTC. This chain connects TRBV3-1 (or the pseudogene TRBV3-2) to TRBJ2-1; D perhaps matches TRBD2 (7 bases). The CDR3 spans 12 residues. Trimming left V 4 bases short and J 9 bases short, with 10 bases between. Germline V gene data show CDR1 as LGHDT and CDR2 as YNNKEL (reference sequence).

This rearrangement joins TRBV9 to TRBJ1-1, with D possibly matching TRBD1 (5 bases). From germline, CDR1 is SGDLS and CDR2 YYNGEE. V lost 4 bases and J 10 bases, leaving 17 bases between the germline ends. This CDR3 contains 13 residues. CDR3 sequence: CASSPLDLRGAFF. DNA of the CDR3: TGTGCCAGCAGCCCTCTAGATTTAAGGGGAGCTTTCTTT.

This chain connects TRBV9 to TRBJ2-1; D tentatively fits TRBD1 or TRBD2 (6 bases each). From germline, CDR1 is SGDLS and CDR2 YYNGEE. Between the trimmed V and J ends, which lost 0 bases and 2 bases, there was a span of 12 bases. CDR3 length equals 16 residues. This CDR3 is CASSVEGGFAYNEQFF. In DNA, the CDR3 is TGTGCCAGCAGCGTAGAAGGGGGGTTCGCCTACAATGAGCAGTTCTTC. Looking up the rest from reference TRBV9 and TRBJ2-1 gives the full variable domain: DSGVTQTPKHLITATGQRVTLRCSPRSGDLSVYWYQQSLDQGLQFLIQYYNGEERAKGNILERFSAQQFPDLHSELNLSSLELGDSALYFCASSVEGGFAYNEQFFGPGTRLTVL.

The chain couples TRBV6-5 to TRBJ2-7; TRBD2 matches at 9 bases. There are 14 residues in the CDR3. CDR1 and CDR2 (germline): MNHEY, SVGAGI. The V and J ends lost 7 bases and 3 bases, in that order; junction bases with no gene match: 7. The DNA of the CDR3 is TGTGCCAGCAAACGACTAGCGGATAACTACGAGCAGTACTTC. Amino acid sequence: CASKRLADNYEQYF.

The V and J genes are TRBV3-1 (or the pseudogene TRBV3-2) and TRBJ2-5; the match to TRBD2 covers 8 bases. CDR3 length: 15 residues. V trimming: 4 bases; J trimming: 5 bases; junction bases outside the gene matches: 9. Germline V gives CDR1 LGHDT, CDR2 YNNKEL (reference sequence). Written as DNA, the CDR3 is TGTGCCAGCAGCCCCCTAGCGGGCCCAAGGGAGACCCAGTACTTC. This sequence encodes CASSPLAGPRETQYF.

The V and J genes are TRBV4-1 and TRBJ1-2, with TRBD1 as a possible D gene (5 bases). This CDR3 contains 12 residues. Germline assignment: CDR1 MGHRA and CDR2 YSYEKL. V lost 6 bases to trimming and J lost 5 bases, with 10 bases between them. For the CDR3, the DNA is TGCGCCAGCAGGGCGGGGCGGTATGGCTACACCTTC. The encoded protein is CASRAGRYGYTF.

V and J are TRBV5-1 and TRBJ1-5, with 8 nucleotides matching TRBD1. The CDR3 length is 14 residues. The V and J ends lost 4 bases and 5 bases, in that order; junction bases with no gene match: 5. Germline CDR1 is SGHRS and CDR2 is YFSETQ. CDR3 nucleotides: TGCGCCAGCAGCCCGGGGACAGGAGATCAGCCCCAGCATTTT. It specifies CASSPGTGDQPQHF. The complete variable domain, with remaining parts taken from reference TRBV5-1 and TRBJ1-5, reads KAGVTQTPRYLIKTRGQQVTLSCSPISGHRSVSWYQQTPGQGLQFLFEYFSETQRNKGNFPGRFSGRQFSNSRSEMNVSTLELGDSALYLCASSPGTGDQPQHFGDGTRLSIL.

The chain links TRBV30 to TRBJ1-2, with D possibly matching TRBD1 (5 bases). V lost 3 bases and J lost 4, with 15 bases in between. The CDR3 has 14 residues. Per the germline V gene, CDR1 is GTSNPN and CDR2 is SVGIG (reference sequence). The CDR3, as DNA: TGTGCCTGGAGGGGGCAAGGAGGATTCTATGGCTACACCTTC. Its translation is CAWRGQGGFYGYTF.

V and J are TRBV19 and TRBJ1-5, with D maybe TRBD1 (6 bases). The germline V and J ends were trimmed by 0 bases and 1 base, with 7 bases remaining between them. This CDR3 has 15 amino acids. Germline V CDR1 and CDR2: LNHDA, SQIVND (reference sequence). This CDR3 is CASSIEGASNQPQHF. The CDR3 DNA follows: TGTGCCAGTAGTATAGAGGGGGCCAGCAATCAGCCCCAGCATTTT.

J is TRBJ2-2 and V is TRBV7-2, with TRBD2 identical over 9 bases. The CDR3 is 15 amino acids. CDR1 is SGHTA, CDR2 FQGNSA, per germline. The V segment lost 4 bases and the J segment 4 bases; nucleotides outside the gene matches: 4. CDR3 amino acids: CASSSSGRSTGELFF. CDR3 DNA: TGTGCCAGCAGCTCGAGCGGGAGGAGCACCGGGGAGCTGTTTTTT.

The rearrangement uses TRBV18 and TRBJ2-5; D gene unclear. V lost 6 bases to trimming and J lost 5 bases, with 16 bases between them. Germline loops: CDR1 KGHSH, CDR2 LQKENI. CDR3 length: 14 amino acids. CDR3 sequence reads: CASSPRTGQETQYF. The DNA of the CDR3 is TGTGCCAGCTCCCCGCGGACGGGTCAGGAGACCCAGTACTTC.

DNA of the CDR3: TGTGCCACCAGCAGAACGACGCCGAACACTGAAGCTTTCTTT. Amino acid sequence: CATSRTTPNTEAFF. V gene TRBV15 combines with J gene TRBJ1-1; the D is unclear. Germline V gives CDR1 LNHNV, CDR2 YYDKDF (reference sequence). The CDR3 loop spans 14 amino acids. Trimming took 2 bases from V and 1 from J, leaving 8 bases between them.

The rearrangement links TRBV2 to TRBJ2-6; D remains unclear. This CDR3 is built from 14 residues. The V and J ends lost 3 bases and 4 bases respectively, with 7 bases between them. Looked up from germline, CDR1 is SNHLY and CDR2 is FYNNEI. The CDR3 protein is CASSEWYGANVLTF. The CDR3 DNA is TGTGCCAGCAGTGAGTGGTACGGGGCCAACGTCCTGACTTTC.

This sequence joins TRBV10-2 and TRBJ2-1; the D call may be TRBD1 or TRBD2 (6 bases each). V was shortened by 3 bases and J by 6 bases, with 15 bases between the two germline ends. Germline V CDR1 and CDR2: WSHSY, SAAADI. The CDR3 is made up of 15 amino acids. This CDR3 is CASSDWQGTANEQFF. The CDR3 region has the DNA TGCGCCAGCAGTGACTGGCAGGGGACTGCCAATGAGCAGTTCTTC.

CDR3 in amino acids: CASSDSGGGQPQHF. The CDR3 nucleotides read TGTGCCAGCAGTGATTCAGGGGGGGGACAGCCCCAGCATTTT. The chain recombines TRBV2 with TRBJ1-5, with 7 bases aligning to TRBD1. The V gene end was trimmed by 3 bases and the J gene end by 7 bases; junction bases not matched to a gene: 6. The CDR3 covers 14 residues. Germline V lookup: CDR1 SNHLY, CDR2 FYNNEI.

The V gene is TRBV14, the J gene TRBJ2-7, with a weak D call TRBD1 (5 bases). Trimming cost V 4 bases and J 3 bases, with 7 bases left between them. CDR3 length: 12 amino acids. Germline CDR1 reads SGHDN; CDR2 reads FVKESK. Here the CDR3 DNA reads TGTGCCAGCAGCCTTCAGGGCTACGAGCAGTACTTC. This translates into CASSLQGYEQYF.

This chain links TRBV2 with TRBJ2-7; D gene uncertain. Per the germline V gene, CDR1 is SNHLY and CDR2 is FYNNEI. This CDR3 has 14 amino acids. V lost 6 bases to trimming and J lost 6 bases, with 18 bases between them. DNA for the CDR3: TGTGCCAGCAGACCGACAAGGACCACTGCCGAGCAGTACTTC. Translation: CASRPTRTTAEQYF.

The chain joins TRBV27 to TRBJ2-3; the match to TRBD2 covers 12 bases. Losses at the gene ends were 5 bases for V and 0 bases for J; bases not matched to a gene: 3. Germline assignment: CDR1 MNHEY and CDR2 SMNVEV (reference sequence). The CDR3 length is 16 residues. The CDR3: CASSVGTSGSTDTQYF. As DNA, the CDR3 is TGTGCCAGCAGTGTCGGGACTAGCGGGAGCACAGATACGCAGTATTTT.

The chain is built from TRBV28 and TRBJ1-1, with unresolved D. The germline CDR1 and CDR2 sequences are MDHEN and SYDVKM. CDR3 length: 13 amino acids. Trimming pared 2 bases from V and 5 bases from J, leaving 9 bases between. CDR3 protein: CASSLLLGTEAFF. Here the CDR3 DNA reads TGTGCCAGCAGTTTACTTCTGGGGACTGAAGCTTTCTTT.

The chain combines TRBV6-5 with TRBJ2-3, with D possibly being TRBD2 (5 bases). This CDR3 is built from 11 residues. Trimming removed 5 bases at V and 10 bases at J, with 10 bases between. Looked up from germline, CDR1 is MNHEY and CDR2 is SVGAGI. In DNA, the CDR3 is TGTGCCAGCAGTCGGGGTGTGGCGCAGTATTTT. Translating it yields CASSRGVAQYF.